The 6 T cell receptor beta chains reported below all come from one sample, sequenced in a study of hypomethylating agent response in myelodysplastic syndrome. Measured with immunoSEQ multiplex PCR; TCRdb has only the in-frame clones, and not every one. The repertoire holds 950 to 1,300 clones, with about three quarters as singletons. Here the sequenced sample was bone marrow, taken before or after starting hypomethylating agent treatment for myelodysplastic syndrome (not recorded which). These receptors originate from a human donor with myelodysplastic syndrome.

This chain uses TRBV30 with TRBJ2-7; D gene ambiguous. This CDR3 region has 11 residues. V shed 0 bases and J shed 6 bases, with 6 bases lying between them. Looked up from germline, CDR1 is GTSNPN and CDR2 is SVGIG (reference sequence). The CDR3 region is CAWSVKSEQYF. CDR3 nucleotide sequence: TGTGCCTGGAGTGTCAAGTCCGAGCAGTACTTC. The whole variable domain, remainder taken from reference TRBV30 and TRBJ2-7, is SQTIHQWPATLVQPVGSPLSLECTVEGTSNPNLYWYRQAAGRGLQLLFYSVGIGQISSEVPQNLSASRPQDRQFILSSKKLLLSDSGFYLCAWSVKSEQYFGPGTRLTVT.

The V gene is TRBV18, the J gene TRBJ2-3; D unclear. Germline values: CDR1 KGHSH, CDR2 LQKENI. The CDR3 has 13 amino acids. V lost 2 bases and J lost 2, with 5 bases in between. This chain's CDR3 is CASSPDNTDTQYF. Written as DNA, the CDR3 is TGTGCCAGCTCACCAGACAACACAGATACGCAGTATTTT. The whole variable domain, filled in from reference TRBV18 and TRBJ2-3, reads NAGVMQNPRHLVRRRGQEARLRCSPMKGHSHVYWYRQLPEEGLKFMVYLQKENIIDESGMPKERFSAEFPKEGPSILRIQQVVRGDSAAYFCASSPDNTDTQYFGPGTRLTVL.

J is TRBJ1-2 and V is TRBV19; 7 positions match TRBD1. The V segment lost 3 bases and the J segment 4 bases; nucleotides outside the gene matches: 2. CDR1 is LNHDA, CDR2 SQIVND, per germline (reference sequence). This CDR3 is built from 13 residues. Here the CDR3 reads CASSMTGPYGYTF. The DNA for the CDR3 is TGTGCCAGTAGTATGACAGGGCCCTATGGCTACACCTTC.

The V gene is TRBV7-9, the J gene TRBJ1-2; D is uncertain. This CDR3 has 16 amino acids. Between the trimmed V and J ends, which lost 0 bases and 3 bases, there was a span of 14 bases. Germline V gene sequence: CDR1 SEHNR, CDR2 FQNEAQ (reference sequence). The CDR3 spells CASSLAFIGGDYGYTF. The CDR3, as DNA: TGTGCCAGCAGCTTAGCGTTCATTGGAGGCGACTATGGCTACACCTTC.

V usage is TRBV7-2 and J usage is TRBJ1-5; a possible D gene is TRBD1 (5 bases). CDR3 length: 14 residues. The germline CDR1 and CDR2 sequences are SGHTA and FQGNSA. Trimming shortened V by 2 bases and J by 5 bases, and 10 bases separated the two germline ends. The CDR3 DNA sequence: TGTGCCAGCAGCTTAAGACAAGGGGATCAGCCCCAGCATTTT. Residues: CASSLRQGDQPQHF.

The chain is built from TRBV6-5 and TRBJ2-1; the D gene is possibly TRBD2 (6 bases). With 6 bases removed from V and 0 bases from J, the gap between germline ends came to 9 bases. The V gene's germline CDR1 is MNHEY and CDR2 SVGAGI. CDR3 length: 14 residues. The CDR3, as DNA: TGTGCCAGCAGCTCCGGGGGCTCCTACAATGAGCAGTTCTTC. Protein: CASSSGGSYNEQFF.